This T cell receptor beta chain was obtained from a study of T cell responses to AZD1222 COVID-19 vaccine. Findings and caveats of the study: Spike-wide coverage was observed for vaccine-associated CD4 TCRs, with dominant responses at 160-218 and 743-854. Spike-specific TCR breadth and depth rose after two AZD1222 doses.

Trimming at V came to 7 bases and at J to 7 bases, leaving 13 bases not matched to a gene. From germline, CDR1 is SQVTM and CDR2 ANQGSEA. The CDR3 is 14 residues long. Points on this clone: The antigen is unknown.

The table came from immunoSEQ multiplex PCR; TCRdb's copy has only in-frame clones and leaves some out. Among under 200,000 clones listed, over 80% were seen once. V is TRBV29-1 and J is TRBJ2-1, with TRBD1 matching over 7 bases. This receptor was obtained from an adult in good health. Source: peripheral blood, taken on day 0 of AZD1222 vaccination. Here the CDR3 DNA reads TGCAGCGGACTGACAGGGTCGGGAAGAAATGAGCAGTTCTTC. The encoded protein is CSGLTGSGRNEQFF.